Each of the 10 T cell receptor beta chains below was sequenced from the same sample in a study of blood T cell repertoires in COVID-19. The method was immunoSEQ multiplex PCR; TCRdb's version includes in-frame clones alone and lacks a portion of them. The data hold a few hundred thousand clones, with around nine tenths observed a single time. Input material: PBMCs or T cells enriched from blood (not recorded which). All receptors come from a woman in her forties or fifties who had been exposed to COVID-19.

This sequence joins TRBV7-9 and TRBJ2-1, with TRBD2 as a possible D gene (5 bases). V shed 1 base and J shed 9 bases, with 10 bases lying between them. The CDR3 has 13 amino acids. Per the germline V gene, CDR1 is SEHNR and CDR2 is FQNEAQ (reference sequence). The CDR3 region is CASSLEVGVEQFF. CDR3 nucleotide sequence: TGTGCCAGCAGCTTAGAGGTCGGGGTTGAGCAGTTCTTC.

Of note for this clone: This sample includes further DNA sequences coding for the same CDR3. The genes are TRBV9 and TRBJ1-3; no firm D call. V lost 0 bases and J 0 bases, leaving 7 bases between the germline ends. This CDR3 comprises 15 residues. Per germline, CDR1 SGDLS and CDR2 YYNGEE. CDR3 protein: CASSVDGSSGNTIYF. Written as DNA, the CDR3 is TGTGCCAGCAGCGTAGATGGCAGCTCTGGAAACACCATATATTTT.

V usage is TRBV3-1 (or the pseudogene TRBV3-2) and J usage is TRBJ1-2; possibly TRBD1 for D (5 bases). Trimming took off 2 bases at V and 7 bases at J, with 14 bases between the two ends. Looked up from germline, CDR1 is LGHDT and CDR2 is YNNKEL (reference sequence). This CDR3 has 14 residues. The CDR3 DNA is TGTGCCAGCAGCCAATTAGGGGTAGCCGGTGGCTACACCTTC. Translation gives CASSQLGVAGGYTF.

This sequence joins TRBV6-5 and TRBJ1-6; TRBD1 agrees at 10 bases. V gave up 7 bases and J gave up 10 bases; unmatched junction bases: 10. This CDR3 comprises 15 residues. Looked up from germline, CDR1 is MNHEY and CDR2 is SVGAGI. The CDR3 bases are TGTGCCAGCATCCCTGGGGGGACAGGGGCCTCACCCCTCCACTTT. Protein sequence: CASIPGGTGASPLHF.

The chain couples TRBV7-2 to TRBJ1-1; D perhaps matches TRBD1 (6 bases). The CDR3 length is 15 residues. CDR1 and CDR2 from the germline V gene are SGHTA and FQGNSA. V was clipped by 1 base and J by 1 base, with 10 bases between them. The CDR3 bases are TGTGCCAGCAGCTTAGTGGGACATTGGAACACTGAAGCTTTCTTT. This codes for CASSLVGHWNTEAFF.

The chain employs TRBV18 and TRBJ2-1, with 11 bases fitting TRBD2. This CDR3 has 18 residues. Germline CDR1 is KGHSH and CDR2 is LQKENI. The junction had 11 bases not matched to a gene; V was cut back by 2 bases and J by 5 bases. The CDR3 sequence is CASSPTQLAGGAHNEQFF. Written as DNA, the CDR3 is TGTGCCAGCTCACCAACTCAGCTAGCGGGGGGAGCCCACAATGAGCAGTTCTTC.

The chain uses TRBV28 and TRBJ1-1; D not certain. Germline V CDR1 and CDR2: MDHEN, SYDVKM. This CDR3 has 13 amino acids. The germline V and J ends were trimmed by 3 bases and 4 bases, with 9 bases remaining between them. CDR3 in amino acids: CASSFEVRTEAFF. Here the CDR3 DNA reads TGTGCCAGCAGTTTCGAGGTGCGCACTGAAGCTTTCTTT. The full variable domain, in which reference TRBV28 and TRBJ1-1 provide the parts outside the CDR3, is DVKVTQSSRYLVKRTGEKVFLECVQDMDHENMFWYRQDPGLGLRLIYFSYDVKMKEKGDIPEGYSVSREKKERFSLILESASTNQTSMYLCASSFEVRTEAFFGQGTRLTVV.

The V and J genes are TRBV4-1 and TRBJ2-7, with 10 bases aligning to TRBD2. Germline lookup yields CDR1 MGHRA and CDR2 YSYEKL. The CDR3 sequence is 16 residues long. J was trimmed by 2 bases and V by 1 base; bases with no gene match: 5. CDR3 sequence: CASSQASGGAAYEQYF. CDR3 DNA sequence: TGCGCCAGCAGCCAAGCAAGCGGGGGGGCCGCCTACGAGCAGTACTTC.

The chain has TRBV5-1 and TRBJ2-3, with D unresolved. Trimming pared 5 bases from V and 2 bases from J, leaving 15 bases between. CDR3 length: 15 amino acids. CDR1 and CDR2 (germline): SGHRS, YFSETQ. Here the CDR3 DNA reads TGCGCCAGCAGGGAGTCGTCTTCCCCCACAGATACGCAGTATTTT. Its translation is CASRESSSPTDTQYF.

The rearrangement joins TRBV12-3 or TRBV12-4 to TRBJ2-7; D is ambiguous. CDR3 size: 13 residues. Trimming stripped 5 bases from V and 1 base from J, with 9 bases between. CDR3 sequence: CASSGTVSYEQYF. Here the CDR3 DNA reads TGTGCCAGCAGTGGTACAGTTTCCTACGAGCAGTACTTC.